This TCR beta chain was sequenced in a study of CD8 T cells in ankylosing spondylitis. The TCR beta libraries were generated through quantitative 5'-RACE incorporating molecular barcodes. TCRdb called the 5' RACE reads again in MiXCR, with one record for every CDR3 protein. The profile covers some 350,000 distinct CDR3 sequences, with about 14% appearing a single time and approximately 1.1% taken by the ten largest. The CDR3 runs to 14 residues. With 4 bases removed from V and 2 bases from J, the gap between germline ends came to 12 bases. Germline V gives CDR1 MNHEY, CDR2 SMNVEV (reference sequence). This clonotype was observed a few times.

This chain links TRBV27 with TRBJ2-7; possible D gene TRBD2, 5 bases. This TCR derives from a male donor with ankylosing spondylitis or in good health (not recorded which). Sequences were obtained from blood, either unsorted or a sorted T cell fraction (not recorded which). CDR3 sequence reads: CASSSESGAYEQYF. CDR3 in DNA: TGTGCCAGCAGTTCGGAGAGCGGAGCCTACGAGCAGTACTTC.